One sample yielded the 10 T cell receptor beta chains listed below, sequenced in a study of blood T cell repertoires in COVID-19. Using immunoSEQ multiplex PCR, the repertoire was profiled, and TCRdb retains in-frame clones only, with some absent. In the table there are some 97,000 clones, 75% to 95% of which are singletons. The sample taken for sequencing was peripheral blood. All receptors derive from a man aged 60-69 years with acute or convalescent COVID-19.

CDR3 nucleotide sequence: TGTGCCTGGAGTCCGGTCTCCAACTATGGCTACACCTTC. Translated, it gives CAWSPVSNYGYTF. The V call is TRBV30, the J call TRBJ1-2; no clear D. The CDR3 totals 13 residues. The V gene's germline CDR1 is GTSNPN and CDR2 SVGIG (reference sequence). Trimming shortened V by 2 bases and J by 2 bases, and 9 bases separated the two germline ends. Filled out from reference TRBV30 and TRBJ1-2, the complete variable domain reads SQTIHQWPATLVQPVGSPLSLECTVEGTSNPNLYWYRQAAGRGLQLLFYSVGIGQISSEVPQNLSASRPQDRQFILSSKKLLLSDSGFYLCAWSPVSNYGYTFGSGTRLTVV.

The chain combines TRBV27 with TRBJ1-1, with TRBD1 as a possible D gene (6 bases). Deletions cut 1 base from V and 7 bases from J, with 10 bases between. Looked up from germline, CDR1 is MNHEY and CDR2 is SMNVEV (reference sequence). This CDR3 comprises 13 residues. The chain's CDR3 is CASSLYDRSEAFF. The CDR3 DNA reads TGTGCCAGCAGTTTATATGACAGGAGTGAAGCTTTCTTT.

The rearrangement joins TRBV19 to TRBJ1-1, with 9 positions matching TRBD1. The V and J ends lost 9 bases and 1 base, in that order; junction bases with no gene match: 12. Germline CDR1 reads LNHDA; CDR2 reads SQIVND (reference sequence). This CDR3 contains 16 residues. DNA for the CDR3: TGTGCCAGCAGCCGTATAACAGGGGGCCGGAACACTGAAGCTTTCTTT. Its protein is CASSRITGGRNTEAFF.

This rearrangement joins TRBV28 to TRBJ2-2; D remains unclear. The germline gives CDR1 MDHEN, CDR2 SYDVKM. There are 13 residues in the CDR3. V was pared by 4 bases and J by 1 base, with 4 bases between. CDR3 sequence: CASSSQNTGELFF. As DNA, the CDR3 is TGTGCCAGCAGTTCCCAGAACACCGGGGAGCTGTTTTTT.

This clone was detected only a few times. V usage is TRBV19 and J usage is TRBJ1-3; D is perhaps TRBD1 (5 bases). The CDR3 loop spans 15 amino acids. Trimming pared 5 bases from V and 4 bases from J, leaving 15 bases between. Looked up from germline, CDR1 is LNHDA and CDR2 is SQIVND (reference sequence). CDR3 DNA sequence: TGTGCCAGTAGTTCGGGGGTTCGGGAAGGAAACACCATATATTTT. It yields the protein CASSSGVREGNTIYF.

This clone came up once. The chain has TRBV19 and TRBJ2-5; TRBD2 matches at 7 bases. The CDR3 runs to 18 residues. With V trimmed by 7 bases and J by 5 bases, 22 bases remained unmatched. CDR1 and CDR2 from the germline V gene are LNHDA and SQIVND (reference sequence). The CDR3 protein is CASTPRSGGPRFGETQYF. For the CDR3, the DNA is TGTGCCAGTACCCCACGGTCGGGGGGTCCCCGGTTTGGGGAGACCCAGTACTTC.

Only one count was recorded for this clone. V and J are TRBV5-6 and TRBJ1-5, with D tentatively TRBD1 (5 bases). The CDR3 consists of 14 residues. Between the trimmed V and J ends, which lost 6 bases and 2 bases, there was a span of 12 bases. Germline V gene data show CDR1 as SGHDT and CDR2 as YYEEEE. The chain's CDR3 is CASTPWGGNQPQHF. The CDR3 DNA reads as TGTGCCAGCACCCCGTGGGGGGGCAATCAGCCCCAGCATTTT.

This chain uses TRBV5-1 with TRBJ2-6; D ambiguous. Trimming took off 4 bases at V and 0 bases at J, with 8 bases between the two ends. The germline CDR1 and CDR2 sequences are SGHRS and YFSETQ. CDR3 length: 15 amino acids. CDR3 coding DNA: TGCGCCAGCAGCAACACCCACTCTGGGGCCAACGTCCTGACTTTC. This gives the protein CASSNTHSGANVLTF. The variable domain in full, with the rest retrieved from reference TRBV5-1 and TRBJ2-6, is KAGVTQTPRYLIKTRGQQVTLSCSPISGHRSVSWYQQTPGQGLQFLFEYFSETQRNKGNFPGRFSGRQFSNSRSEMNVSTLELGDSALYLCASSNTHSGANVLTFGAGSRLTVL.

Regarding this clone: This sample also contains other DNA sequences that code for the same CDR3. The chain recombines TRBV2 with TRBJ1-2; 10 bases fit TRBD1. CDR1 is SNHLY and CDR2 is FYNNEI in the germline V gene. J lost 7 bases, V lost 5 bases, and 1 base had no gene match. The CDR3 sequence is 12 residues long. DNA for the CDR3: TGTGCCAGCAGTCGGGACAGGGGTGGCTACACCTTC. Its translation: CASSRDRGGYTF.

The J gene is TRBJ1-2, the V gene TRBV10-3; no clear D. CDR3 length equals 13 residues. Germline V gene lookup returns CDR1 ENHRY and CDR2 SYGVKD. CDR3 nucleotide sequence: TGTGCTTCGAGGCCCGGAGGAGACTATGGCTACACCTTC. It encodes CASRPGGDYGYTF.